A selection of T cell receptor beta chains follows, all from one sample in a study of cytomegalovirus exposure and HLA in healthy donors. Sequenced by immunoSEQ multiplex PCR; TCRdb stores in-frame clones only, minus some. This sample has 150,000 to 200,000 clones, with about 85% found just once. Sequencing was performed on PBMCs. These receptors originate from a boy aged 2 to 10 in good health and CMV-seronegative. The CDR3 runs from the conserved cysteine through the conserved F or W. The D gene is left open where the match is weak. Clone size is given for some rows only: seen once, a few or many times, or a class if the clone is expanded.

>TRBV7-9|.|TRBJ1-1|few
TGTTCCAGCAGCCCACTCCCTCCAGAAGCTTTCTTT
CSSSPLPPEAFF
>TRBV28|TRBD1|TRBJ1-2|.
TGTGCCGCGGGACAGGGGACATTTGGCTACACCTTC
CAAGQGTFGYTF
>TRBV28|.|TRBJ1-3|.
TGTGCCACCCGCCCCGCGTATTCTGGAAACACCATATATTTT
CATRPAYSGNTIYF
>TRBV5-1|.|TRBJ1-1|once
TGCGCCAGCAGCTTGGTTGCAGAGAACACTGAAGCTTTCTTT
CASSLVAENTEAFF
>TRBV4-2|.|TRBJ2-1|.
TGTGCCAGCAGCCAAGAAGGGGACATATTCTACAATGAGCAGTTCTTC
CASSQEGDIFYNEQFF
>TRBV5-6|.|TRBJ2-6|.
TGTGCCAGCAAAGTCAGCTCTGGGGCCAACGTCCTGACTTTC
CASKVSSGANVLTF
>TRBV19|TRBD1|TRBJ1-5|once
TGTGCCAGTAGTGTCGGACAGGGGAGGGATCAGCCCCAGCATTTT
CASSVGQGRDQPQHF
>TRBV11-2|.|TRBJ2-1|.
TGTGCCAGCAGGACAGAGATGATTTACAATGAGCAGTTCTTC
CASRTEMIYNEQFF
>TRBV30|.|TRBJ2-1|.
TGTGCCTGGAGTGACCCCCCTCGGGTCTGGGAGTTCTTC
CAWSDPPRVWEFF
>TRBV29-1|.|TRBJ2-7|once
TGCAGCGGCGGGGCGGGAATGCCCTACGAGCAGTACTTC
CSGGAGMPYEQYF
>TRBV7-3|.|TRBJ1-2|.
TGTGCCAGCAGCACAACGGGGACATACTATGGCTACACCTTC
CASSTTGTYYGYTF
>TRBV2|TRBD1|TRBJ1-2|.
TGTGCCAGCAGTGGGCCCAGAATACAGGGGGCGGTGGGGTACACCTTC
CASSGPRIQGAVGYTF
>TRBV4-1|.|TRBJ2-2|.
TGCGCCAGCAGCCAAGTCGGCACCGGGGGGGAGCTGTTTTTT
CASSQVGTGGELFF
>TRBV23-1|TRBD1|TRBJ2-7|.
TGCGCCAGCAGTCGAAGGACAGGGTCTCCCAACGAGCAGTACTTC
CASSRRTGSPNEQYF
>TRBV2|TRBD2|TRBJ2-3|.
TGTGCCACCTTAAGAGGGACTAGCGGGAGGGATACGCAGTATTTT
CATLRGTSGRDTQYF